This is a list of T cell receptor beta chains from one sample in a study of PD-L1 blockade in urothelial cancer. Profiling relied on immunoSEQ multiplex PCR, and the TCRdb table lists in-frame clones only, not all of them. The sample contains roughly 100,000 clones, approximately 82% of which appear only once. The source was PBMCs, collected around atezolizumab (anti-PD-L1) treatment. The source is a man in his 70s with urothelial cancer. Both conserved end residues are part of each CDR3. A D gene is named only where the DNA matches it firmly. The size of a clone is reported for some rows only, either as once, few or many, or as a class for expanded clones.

cdr3_aa: CATATGSHSYEQYF
cdr3_nt: TGTGCCACCGCAACCGGGTCCCACTCCTACGAGCAGTACTTC
clone_size: .
v_call: TRBV11-2
j_call: TRBJ2-7
d_call: .

cdr3_aa: CASSISPRGQYYGYTF
cdr3_nt: TGTGCCAGTAGTATAAGCCCTAGGGGACAGTACTATGGCTACACCTTC
clone_size: .
v_call: TRBV19
j_call: TRBJ1-2
d_call: TRBD1

cdr3_aa: CASSQGSSGNTIYF
cdr3_nt: TGCGCCAGCAGCCAAGGGAGCTCTGGAAACACCATATATTTT
clone_size: .
v_call: TRBV4-1
j_call: TRBJ1-3
d_call: .

cdr3_aa: CASSTGNTDTQYF
cdr3_nt: TGTGCCAGCAGCACGGGGAACACAGATACGCAGTATTTT
clone_size: .
v_call: TRBV7-3
j_call: TRBJ2-3
d_call: .

cdr3_aa: CAWGAVSEQYF
cdr3_nt: TGTGCCTGGGGGGCCGTGAGTGAGCAGTACTTC
clone_size: .
v_call: TRBV30
j_call: TRBJ2-7
d_call: .

cdr3_aa: CASSSDRGWDTEAFF
cdr3_nt: TGCGCCAGCAGCTCGGACAGGGGTTGGGACACTGAAGCTTTCTTT
clone_size: .
v_call: TRBV5-1
j_call: TRBJ1-1
d_call: TRBD1

cdr3_aa: CASSSSGGIYGYTF
cdr3_nt: TGTGCCAGCAGTTCCTCAGGGGGCATCTATGGCTACACCTTC
clone_size: .
v_call: TRBV25-1
j_call: TRBJ1-2
d_call: TRBD1

cdr3_aa: CASSRGSGGAEDTQYF
cdr3_nt: TGTGCCAGCAGCCGCGGTAGCGGGGGGGCGGAAGATACGCAGTATTTT
clone_size: .
v_call: TRBV5-6
j_call: TRBJ2-3
d_call: TRBD2

cdr3_aa: CASSASGQANSPLHF
cdr3_nt: TGTGCCAGCAGTGCCTCCGGACAGGCTAATTCACCCCTCCACTTT
clone_size: once
v_call: TRBV9
j_call: TRBJ1-6
d_call: TRBD1

cdr3_aa: CASSQGLTDGEAQYF
cdr3_nt: TGCGCCAGCAGCCAAGGGCTTACTGACGGAGAGGCGCAGTACTTC
clone_size: .
v_call: TRBV4-3
j_call: TRBJ2-7
d_call: .

cdr3_aa: CASSEEASGANVLTF
cdr3_nt: TGTGCCAGCAGTGAAGAGGCTTCTGGGGCCAACGTCCTGACTTTC
clone_size: .
v_call: TRBV25-1
j_call: TRBJ2-6
d_call: .

cdr3_aa: CASSPAKSSYNSPLHF
cdr3_nt: TGTGCCAGTAGTCCTGCTAAGAGCTCCTATAATTCACCCCTCCACTTT
clone_size: few
v_call: TRBV19
j_call: TRBJ1-6
d_call: .

cdr3_aa: CASRGFQNTGELFF
cdr3_nt: TGTGCCAGCCGGGGGTTCCAGAACACCGGGGAGCTGTTTTTT
clone_size: .
v_call: TRBV7-6
j_call: TRBJ2-2
d_call: .

cdr3_aa: CASSSLQGSSAFF
cdr3_nt: TGTGCCAGCAGCTCATTGCAGGGTTCATCGGCTTTCTTT
clone_size: .
v_call: TRBV7-9
j_call: TRBJ1-1
d_call: .

cdr3_aa: CASSVASGGPTDTQYF
cdr3_nt: TGTGCCAGCAGCGTAGCGAGCGGGGGGCCAACAGATACGCAGTATTTT
clone_size: .
v_call: TRBV9
j_call: TRBJ2-3
d_call: TRBD2

cdr3_aa: CASSLQGAYEQYF
cdr3_nt: TGTGCCAGCAGCTTACAGGGGGCCTACGAGCAGTACTTC
clone_size: .
v_call: TRBV11-2
j_call: TRBJ2-7
d_call: TRBD1

cdr3_aa: CASRNGKQSTDTQYF
cdr3_nt: TGTGCCAGCCGTAACGGGAAGCAGAGCACAGATACGCAGTATTTT
clone_size: .
v_call: TRBV6-6
j_call: TRBJ2-3
d_call: .

cdr3_aa: CASSPRLTSGRGETQYF
cdr3_nt: TGTGCCAGCAGCCCACGCCTGACTAGCGGGAGAGGGGAGACCCAGTACTTC
clone_size: few
v_call: TRBV11-2
j_call: TRBJ2-5
d_call: TRBD2

cdr3_aa: CASSQERGTNTGELFF
cdr3_nt: TGCGCCAGCAGCCAAGAGCGGGGAACGAACACCGGGGAGCTGTTTTTT
clone_size: .
v_call: TRBV4-1
j_call: TRBJ2-2
d_call: .

cdr3_aa: CASSQQGLETQYF
cdr3_nt: TGTGCCAGCAGTCAACAGGGGTTGGAGACCCAGTACTTC
clone_size: .
v_call: TRBV6-6
j_call: TRBJ2-5
d_call: TRBD1

cdr3_aa: CSVERGKPYEQYF
cdr3_nt: TGCAGCGTTGAGAGGGGGAAACCCTACGAGCAGTACTTC
clone_size: once
v_call: TRBV29-1
j_call: TRBJ2-7
d_call: .

cdr3_aa: CASRNRAEGGELFF
cdr3_nt: TGTGCCAGCAGAAACCGGGCAGAGGGCGGGGAGCTGTTTTTT
clone_size: few
v_call: TRBV6-5
j_call: TRBJ2-2
d_call: .

cdr3_aa: CASRPDREGYNHSNQPQHF
cdr3_nt: TGTGCAAGTCGCCCGGACAGGGAAGGATATAACCATAGCAATCAGCCCCAGCATTTT
clone_size: once
v_call: TRBV12-2
j_call: TRBJ1-5
d_call: .

cdr3_aa: CASSLTSTGGSYNEQFF
cdr3_nt: TGTGCCAGCAGCTTAACCTCGACAGGGGGCTCCTACAATGAGCAGTTCTTC
clone_size: .
v_call: TRBV7-3
j_call: TRBJ2-1
d_call: TRBD1

cdr3_aa: CASSPGLLAGANSPLHF
cdr3_nt: TGCGCCAGCAGCCCTGGACTCTTGGCAGGCGCGAATTCACCCCTCCACTTT
clone_size: .
v_call: TRBV5-1
j_call: TRBJ1-6
d_call: .

cdr3_aa: CASSQRGTGPDTQYF
cdr3_nt: TGTGCCAGCAGCCAAAGAGGGACAGGGCCAGATACGCAGTATTTT
clone_size: .
v_call: TRBV6-6
j_call: TRBJ2-3
d_call: TRBD1

cdr3_aa: CASSDTGSPNQPQHF
cdr3_nt: TGTGCCAGCAGTGACACTGGGAGCCCCAATCAGCCCCAGCATTTT
clone_size: once
v_call: TRBV2
j_call: TRBJ1-5
d_call: .

cdr3_aa: CASRFDRGNYEQYF
cdr3_nt: TGCGCCAGCAGATTTGACAGGGGGAACTACGAGCAGTACTTC
clone_size: .
v_call: TRBV5-1
j_call: TRBJ2-7
d_call: TRBD1

cdr3_aa: CASSSGSSYNEQFF
cdr3_nt: TGTGCCAGCAGCTCGGGGAGCTCCTACAATGAGCAGTTCTTC
clone_size: once
v_call: TRBV11-3
j_call: TRBJ2-1
d_call: .

cdr3_aa: CASSSPDRYHYTF
cdr3_nt: TGTGCCAGCAGCTCCCCGGACAGATATCACTACACCTTC
clone_size: .
v_call: TRBV11-2
j_call: TRBJ1-2
d_call: .

cdr3_aa: CASSFGGVETEAFF
cdr3_nt: TGTGCCAGCAGTTTCGGAGGGGTGGAAACTGAAGCTTTCTTT
clone_size: .
v_call: TRBV28
j_call: TRBJ1-1
d_call: .

cdr3_aa: CASSRPGTGHYEQYF
cdr3_nt: TGTGCCAGCAGCCGTCCCGGGACAGGGCACTACGAGCAGTACTTC
clone_size: .
v_call: TRBV7-2
j_call: TRBJ2-7
d_call: TRBD1

cdr3_aa: CASISDRGRAWNRAFF
cdr3_nt: TGTGCCAGCATCTCGGACAGGGGAAGGGCTTGGAATCGAGCTTTCTTT
clone_size: .
v_call: TRBV6-6
j_call: TRBJ1-1
d_call: TRBD1

cdr3_aa: CASSTGANIQYF
cdr3_nt: TGTGCCAGCAGTACAGGGGCAAACATTCAGTACTTC
clone_size: few
v_call: TRBV2
j_call: TRBJ2-4
d_call: TRBD1

cdr3_aa: CASSPNTDTQYF
cdr3_nt: TGTGCCAGCAGCCCAAACACAGATACGCAGTATTTT
clone_size: .
v_call: TRBV13
j_call: TRBJ2-3
d_call: .

cdr3_aa: CASGSPGTGASYEQYF
cdr3_nt: TGTGCTAGTGGTTCGCCCGGGACAGGGGCATCATACGAGCAGTACTTC
clone_size: .
v_call: TRBV12-5
j_call: TRBJ2-7
d_call: TRBD1

cdr3_aa: CATSRSRGQGDTDTQYF
cdr3_nt: TGTGCCACCAGCAGGTCCAGGGGACAGGGAGACACAGATACGCAGTATTTT
clone_size: .
v_call: TRBV15
j_call: TRBJ2-3
d_call: TRBD1

cdr3_aa: CASSPQGTSGSYEQYF
cdr3_nt: TGTGCCAGCAGCCCCCAAGGGACTAGCGGGAGTTACGAGCAGTACTTC
clone_size: .
v_call: TRBV7-6
j_call: TRBJ2-7
d_call: TRBD2

cdr3_aa: CASRIPAGTDNYGYTF
cdr3_nt: TGTGCCAGCAGAATCCCGGCCGGGACAGACAACTATGGCTACACCTTC
clone_size: .
v_call: TRBV28
j_call: TRBJ1-2
d_call: TRBD1

cdr3_aa: CASSLAAGRGAYEQYF
cdr3_nt: TGTGCCAGCAGCTTAGCGGCTGGGCGGGGGGCGTACGAGCAGTACTTC
clone_size: once
v_call: TRBV7-8
j_call: TRBJ2-7
d_call: TRBD2

cdr3_aa: CASSYYGRANQPQHF
cdr3_nt: TGTGCCAGCAGTTATTATGGTAGAGCAAATCAGCCCCAGCATTTT
clone_size: .
v_call: TRBV6-6
j_call: TRBJ1-5
d_call: .

cdr3_aa: CSVGGHDGNYGYTF
cdr3_nt: TGCAGCGTTGGAGGACATGACGGAAACTATGGCTACACCTTC
clone_size: .
v_call: TRBV29-1
j_call: TRBJ1-2
d_call: .

cdr3_aa: CASSLGTGNEKLFF
cdr3_nt: TGCGCCAGCAGCTTGGGGACAGGGAACGAAAAACTGTTTTTT
clone_size: .
v_call: TRBV5-1
j_call: TRBJ1-4
d_call: TRBD1

cdr3_aa: CTSSPLRQVNGYTF
cdr3_nt: TGTACCAGCAGCCCTCTAAGACAGGTTAATGGCTACACCTTC
clone_size: .
v_call: TRBV6-5
j_call: TRBJ1-2
d_call: .

cdr3_aa: CASSLAYQDYGYTF
cdr3_nt: TGCGCCAGCAGCTTGGCGTATCAGGACTATGGCTACACCTTC
clone_size: .
v_call: TRBV5-1
j_call: TRBJ1-2
d_call: .

cdr3_aa: CASSLASLRGSGNTIYF
cdr3_nt: TGTGCCAGCAGCTTAGCCAGCCTTAGGGGCTCTGGAAACACCATATATTTT
clone_size: once
v_call: TRBV5-6
j_call: TRBJ1-3
d_call: .

cdr3_aa: CASSQLRTGNEQFF
cdr3_nt: TGTGCCAGCAGCCAACTGAGAACAGGGAATGAGCAGTTCTTC
clone_size: .
v_call: TRBV7-9
j_call: TRBJ2-1
d_call: .

cdr3_aa: CASSLPTGGNTIYF
cdr3_nt: TGTGCCAGTAGTCTACCGACAGGAGGAAACACCATATATTTT
clone_size: few
v_call: TRBV19
j_call: TRBJ1-3
d_call: .

cdr3_aa: CASSRTVLETQYF
cdr3_nt: TGTGCCAGCAGCCGGACAGTTCTGGAGACCCAGTACTTC
clone_size: .
v_call: TRBV7-2
j_call: TRBJ2-5
d_call: .

cdr3_aa: CASSFNRAAPNTEAFF
cdr3_nt: TGTGCCAGCAGCTTCAACAGGGCCGCACCGAACACTGAAGCTTTCTTT
clone_size: .
v_call: TRBV11-2
j_call: TRBJ1-1
d_call: .

cdr3_aa: CASSQDWTGEVTGELFF
cdr3_nt: TGCGCCAGCAGCCAGGACTGGACAGGGGAGGTTACCGGGGAGCTGTTTTTT
clone_size: .
v_call: TRBV4-3
j_call: TRBJ2-2
d_call: TRBD1

cdr3_aa: CASRPGRGGNEQFF
cdr3_nt: TGTGCCAGCAGGCCAGGTCGCGGGGGCAATGAGCAGTTCTTC
clone_size: few
v_call: TRBV6-6
j_call: TRBJ2-1
d_call: TRBD2

cdr3_aa: CASSSPGQGFEKLFF
cdr3_nt: TGTGCCAGCAGCTCCCCGGGACAGGGGTTTGAAAAACTGTTTTTT
clone_size: .
v_call: TRBV7-2
j_call: TRBJ1-4
d_call: TRBD1